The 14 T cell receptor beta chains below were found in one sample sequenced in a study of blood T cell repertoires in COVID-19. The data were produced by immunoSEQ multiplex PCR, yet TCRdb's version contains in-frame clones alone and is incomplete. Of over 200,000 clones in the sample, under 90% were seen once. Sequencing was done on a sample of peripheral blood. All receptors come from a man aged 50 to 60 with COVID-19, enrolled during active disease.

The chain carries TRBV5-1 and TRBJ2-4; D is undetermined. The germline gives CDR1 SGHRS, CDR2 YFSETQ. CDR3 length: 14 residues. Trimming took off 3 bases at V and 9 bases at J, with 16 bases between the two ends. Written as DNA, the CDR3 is TGCGCCAGCAGCTCGTCTTCGGGTGTTGGCATTCAGTACTTC. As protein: CASSSSSGVGIQYF.

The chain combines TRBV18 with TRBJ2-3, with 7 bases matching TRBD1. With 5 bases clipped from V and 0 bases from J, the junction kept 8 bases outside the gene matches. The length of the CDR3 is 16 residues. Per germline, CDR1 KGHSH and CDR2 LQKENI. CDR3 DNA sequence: TGTGCCAGCTCAGCGAACAGGGGTCCTAGCACAGATACGCAGTATTTT. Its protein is CASSANRGPSTDTQYF. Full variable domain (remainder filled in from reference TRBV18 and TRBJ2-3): NAGVMQNPRHLVRRRGQEARLRCSPMKGHSHVYWYRQLPEEGLKFMVYLQKENIIDESGMPKERFSAEFPKEGPSILRIQQVVRGDSAAYFCASSANRGPSTDTQYFGPGTRLTVL.

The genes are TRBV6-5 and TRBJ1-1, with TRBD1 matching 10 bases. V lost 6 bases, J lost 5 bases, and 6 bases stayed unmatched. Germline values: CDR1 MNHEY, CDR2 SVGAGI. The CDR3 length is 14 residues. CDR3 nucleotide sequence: TGTGCCAGCAGCAGGACAGGGGGGGGGACTGAAGCTTTCTTT. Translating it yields CASSRTGGGTEAFF.

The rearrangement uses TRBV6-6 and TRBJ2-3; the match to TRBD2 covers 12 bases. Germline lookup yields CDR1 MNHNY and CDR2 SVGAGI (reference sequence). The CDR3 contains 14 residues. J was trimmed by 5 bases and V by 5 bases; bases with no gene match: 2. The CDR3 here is CASSGLAGKDTQYF. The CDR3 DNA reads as TGTGCCAGCAGTGGACTAGCGGGAAAAGATACGCAGTATTTT.

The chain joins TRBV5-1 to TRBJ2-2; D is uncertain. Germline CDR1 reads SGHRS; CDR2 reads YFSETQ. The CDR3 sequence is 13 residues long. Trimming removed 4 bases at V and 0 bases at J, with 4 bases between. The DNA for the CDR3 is TGCGCCAGCAGCCCCTCGAACACCGGGGAGCTGTTTTTT. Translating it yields CASSPSNTGELFF.

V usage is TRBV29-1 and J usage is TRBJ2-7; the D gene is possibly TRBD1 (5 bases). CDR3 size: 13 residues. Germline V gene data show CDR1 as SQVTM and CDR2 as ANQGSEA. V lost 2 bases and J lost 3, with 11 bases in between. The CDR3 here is CSVEIQGFYEQYF. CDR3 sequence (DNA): TGCAGCGTTGAAATCCAGGGTTTCTACGAGCAGTACTTC.

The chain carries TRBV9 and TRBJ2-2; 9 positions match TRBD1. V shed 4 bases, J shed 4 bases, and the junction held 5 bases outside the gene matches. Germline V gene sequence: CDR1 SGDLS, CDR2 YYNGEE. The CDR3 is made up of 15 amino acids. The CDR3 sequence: CASSPRDRVTGELFF. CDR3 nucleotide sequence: TGTGCCAGCAGCCCTAGGGACAGGGTCACCGGGGAGCTGTTTTTT.

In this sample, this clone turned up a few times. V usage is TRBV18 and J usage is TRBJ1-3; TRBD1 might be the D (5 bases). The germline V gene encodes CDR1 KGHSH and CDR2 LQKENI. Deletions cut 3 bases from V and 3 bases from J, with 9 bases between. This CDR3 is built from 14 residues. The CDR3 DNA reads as TGTGCCAGCTCACCCGACAGCTATGGAAACACCATATATTTT. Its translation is CASSPDSYGNTIYF.

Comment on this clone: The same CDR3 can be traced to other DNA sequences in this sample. The CDR3 region is CASSSGGAGQPQHF. The CDR3 nucleotides are TGTGCCAGCAGTTCTGGGGGGGCCGGTCAGCCCCAGCATTTT. The gene calls are TRBV6-5 and TRBJ1-5; a weak D match, TRBD1 (6 bases). Looked up from germline, CDR1 is MNHEY and CDR2 is SVGAGI. The V gene lost 4 bases and the J gene lost 6 bases, with 13 bases spanning the gap. The CDR3 extends over 14 amino acids.

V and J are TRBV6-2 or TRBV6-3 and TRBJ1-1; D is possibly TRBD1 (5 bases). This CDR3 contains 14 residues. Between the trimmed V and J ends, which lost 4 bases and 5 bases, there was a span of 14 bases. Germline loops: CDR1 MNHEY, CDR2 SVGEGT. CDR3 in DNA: TGTGCCAGCAGTTCTGAATGGGGGGATACTGAAGCTTTCTTT. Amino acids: CASSSEWGDTEAFF.

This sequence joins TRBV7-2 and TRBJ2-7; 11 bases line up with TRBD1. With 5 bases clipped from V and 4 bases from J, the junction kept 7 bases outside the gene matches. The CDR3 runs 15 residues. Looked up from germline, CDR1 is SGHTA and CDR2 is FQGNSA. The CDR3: CASSTGTGGFYEQYF. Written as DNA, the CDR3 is TGTGCCAGCAGCACTGGGACAGGGGGGTTTTACGAGCAGTACTTC. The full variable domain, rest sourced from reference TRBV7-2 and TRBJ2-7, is GAGVSQSPSNKVTEKGKDVELRCDPISGHTALYWYRQSLGQGLEFLIYFQGNSAPDKSGLPSDRFSAERTGGSVSTLTIQRTQQEDSAVYLCASSTGTGGFYEQYFGPGTRLTVT.

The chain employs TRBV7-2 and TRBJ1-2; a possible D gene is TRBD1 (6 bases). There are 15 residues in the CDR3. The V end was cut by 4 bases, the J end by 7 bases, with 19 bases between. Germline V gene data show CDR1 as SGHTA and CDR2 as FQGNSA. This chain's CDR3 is CASSSQQGGLVGYTF. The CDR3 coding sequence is TGTGCCAGCAGCTCCCAACAGGGAGGGTTGGTTGGCTACACCTTC.

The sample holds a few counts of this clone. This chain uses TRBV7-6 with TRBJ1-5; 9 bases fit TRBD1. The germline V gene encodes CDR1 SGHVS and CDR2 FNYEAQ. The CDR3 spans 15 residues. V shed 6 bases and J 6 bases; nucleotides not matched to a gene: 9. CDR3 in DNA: TGTGCCAGCAGTAACCTGGACAGGGGATTTCAGCCCCAGCATTTT. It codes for CASSNLDRGFQPQHF.

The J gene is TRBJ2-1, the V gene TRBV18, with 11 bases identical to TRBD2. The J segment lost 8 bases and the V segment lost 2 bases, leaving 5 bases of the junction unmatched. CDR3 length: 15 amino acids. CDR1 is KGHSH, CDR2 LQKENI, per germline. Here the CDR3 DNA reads TGTGCCAGCTCACCATGGACTAGCGGGTTCTATGAGCAGTTCTTC. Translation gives CASSPWTSGFYEQFF.